The present T cell receptor (beta chain) was sequenced within a study of cytomegalovirus exposure and HLA in healthy donors. The PCR contained 60 Vbeta and 13 Jbeta primers. Clones were sequenced by immunoSEQ multiplex PCR, and TCRdb holds only the in-frame ones, with some missing. The sample contains 150,000 to 200,000 clones, around 75% of which appear only once. The CDR3 sequence is 15 residues long. The V and J ends lost 4 bases and 9 bases respectively, with 17 bases between them. Germline V gives CDR1 SGDLS, CDR2 YYNGEE. The sequence came from a human donor in good health. The V call is TRBV9, the J call TRBJ1-6; perhaps TRBD1 as D (6 bases). What was sequenced was PBMCs. CDR3 bases: TGTGCCAGCAGCCTCGGGGGGCAGGGAGGTTCACCCCTCCACTTT. It specifies CASSLGGQGGSPLHF. Full variable domain (remainder filled in from reference TRBV9 and TRBJ1-6): DSGVTQTPKHLITATGQRVTLRCSPRSGDLSVYWYQQSLDQGLQFLIQYYNGEERAKGNILERFSAQQFPDLHSELNLSSLELGDSALYFCASSLGGQGGSPLHFGNGTRLTVT.